A selection of T cell receptor beta chains follows, all from one sample in a study of blood T cells in healthy people across ages. TCRdb independently ran MiXCR on the 5' RACE reads; one entry per CDR3 protein. The repertoire holds 500,000 to 700,000 distinct CDR3 sequences, with about 30% as singletons. The specimen was blood. These receptors all stem from a woman older than 75 in good health. CDR3s include the opening cysteine and the closing phenylalanine or tryptophan. A D gene is named only where the DNA matches it firmly. Rows may omit the clone size; those that give it use once, few, many or a size class.

>TRBJ2-7|TRBD2|many|TRBV20-1
CSARGAGLNEQYF
TGCAGTGCTAGGGGAGCGGGGCTCAACGAGCAGTACTTC
>TRBJ1-1|NA|NA|TRBV27
CASSLSPGTHAEAFF
TGTGCCAGCAGTTTATCTCCAGGGACGCATGCTGAAGCTTTCTTT
>TRBJ1-2|TRBD1|NA|TRBV12-3/TRBV12-4
CACSPGDRGGYDYTF
TGTGCCTGCAGTCCCGGGGACAGGGGGGGATATGACTACACCTTC
>TRBJ1-2|NA|NA|TRBV5-1
CASSFGDGVYGYTF
TGCGCCAGCAGCTTTGGGGACGGGGTCTATGGCTACACCTTC
>TRBJ2-5|NA|many|TRBV7-7
CASSLIRGSGETQYF
TGTGCTAGCAGCCTCATCAGGGGAAGCGGGGAGACCCAGTACTTC
>TRBJ1-2|TRBD1|many|TRBV7-2
CASSLRGGTAGNYGYTF
TGTGCCAGCAGCTTAAGGGGGGGGACAGCTGGGAACTATGGCTACACCTTC
>TRBJ1-2|NA|NA|TRBV7-3
CASSLDSTFGYTF
TGTGCCAGCAGCTTAGACAGTACCTTCGGCTACACCTTC
>TRBJ2-7|NA|many|TRBV6-2/TRBV6-3
CASSYSGTGTPYEQYF
TGTGCCAGCAGTTACTCCGGAACAGGGACCCCCTACGAGCAGTACTTC
>TRBJ1-5|TRBD1|many|TRBV20-1
CSARVTGGSNQPQHF
TGCAGTGCTAGGGTGACAGGGGGCAGCAATCAGCCCCAGCATTTT
>TRBJ1-2|NA|NA|TRBV7-9
CASSRDMKPSEYGYTF
TGTGCCAGCAGCCGGGACATGAAACCCTCCGAGTATGGCTACACCTTC
>TRBJ1-4|NA|many|TRBV5-1
CASSPGDWGNEKLFF
TGCGCCAGCAGCCCGGGGGACTGGGGGAATGAAAAACTGTTTTTT
>TRBJ2-7|NA|many|TRBV20-1
CSARVAGRTEQYF
TGCAGTGCTAGAGTTGCAGGGAGGACCGAGCAGTACTTC
>TRBJ2-1|TRBD2|few|TRBV9
CASSAVRGAYNEQFF
TGTGCCAGCAGCGCCGTCCGGGGGGCCTACAATGAGCAGTTCTTC
>TRBJ1-4|NA|NA|TRBV29-1
CSVSGTLNEKLFF
TGCAGCGTTTCCGGGACTCTTAATGAAAAACTGTTTTTT
>TRBJ1-6|NA|NA|TRBV20-1
CSARVGPAGSPFHF
TGCAGTGCTAGAGTGGGACCCGCGGGATCACCCTTCCACTTT
>TRBJ2-7|NA|many|TRBV28
CASSPHYEQYF
TGTGCCAGCAGTCCTCACTACGAGCAGTACTTC
>TRBJ2-7|TRBD2|many|TRBV20-1
CSARDKTSGGYEQYF
TGCAGTGCTAGAGATAAAACTAGCGGGGGTTACGAGCAGTACTTC
>TRBJ2-3|TRBD1|many|TRBV5-6
CASSFNDRGRTDTQYF
TGTGCCAGCAGCTTTAACGACAGGGGAAGGACAGATACGCAGTATTTT
>TRBJ2-2|TRBD2|few|TRBV7-2
CASSLTGGPDGELFF
TGTGCCAGCAGCTTAACGGGGGGGCCCGACGGGGAGCTGTTTTTT
>TRBJ2-7|TRBD1|many|TRBV6-6
CASSYWGQGYEQYF
TGTGCCAGCAGTTACTGGGGACAGGGGTACGAGCAGTACTTC
>TRBJ2-3|NA|NA|TRBV7-2
CASSLEGGTSNTQYF
TGTGCCAGCAGCTTAGAGGGCGGGACTTCAAATACGCAGTATTTT
>TRBJ2-1|TRBD2|many|TRBV2
CASSDRAGGPGEQFF
TGTGCCAGCAGTGATCGAGCGGGGGGCCCCGGTGAGCAGTTCTTC
>TRBJ2-7|NA|NA|TRBV5-1
CASSPPTHRDSYEQYF
TGCGCCAGCAGCCCTCCAACGCACAGGGACTCCTACGAGCAGTACTTC
>TRBJ2-1|TRBD2|NA|TRBV6-2/TRBV6-3
CASTSQGGGRYEQFF
TGTGCCAGCACTTCTCAGGGCGGGGGACGGTATGAGCAGTTCTTC
>TRBJ1-2|NA|NA|TRBV7-2
CASSGLIRGALGYTF
TGTGCCAGCAGCGGCCTTATCCGGGGGGCGCTCGGCTACACCTTC
>TRBJ1-4|NA|NA|TRBV10-3
CAIGSGGEKLFF
TGTGCCATCGGATCGGGGGGAGAAAAACTGTTTTTT
>TRBJ2-5|NA|once|TRBV5-1
CASSLQFEGEETQYF
TGCGCCAGCAGCCTCCAGTTTGAGGGGGAAGAGACCCAGTACTTC
>TRBJ1-1|TRBD1|many|TRBV5-1
CASSLGTANTEAFF
TGTGCCAGCAGCTTGGGGACAGCGAACACTGAAGCTTTCTTT
>TRBJ2-1|TRBD1|many|TRBV9
CASSLYRGPSSNNEQFF
TGTGCCAGCAGCTTATACAGGGGGCCTTCCTCCAACAATGAGCAGTTCTTC
>TRBJ2-1|NA|many|TRBV30
CAWFVEGSPYNEQFF
TGTGCCTGGTTCGTCGAAGGGAGCCCCTACAATGAGCAGTTCTTC
>TRBJ1-6|TRBD1|many|TRBV5-1
CASSYLRGQENSPLHF
TGCGCCAGCAGCTACCTCAGGGGGCAAGAGAATTCACCCCTCCACTTT
>TRBJ2-3|NA|NA|TRBV9
CASSLIGTGIRDTQYF
TGCGCCAGCAGCCTTATTGGAACAGGCATAAGAGATACGCAGTATTTT
>TRBJ2-3|NA|NA|TRBV20-1
CSARDGEDTQYF
TGCAGTGCTAGAGATGGGGAAGATACGCAGTATTTT
>TRBJ1-2|NA|many|TRBV6-5
CASTPQGGKYGYTF
TGTGCCAGCACCCCCCAAGGGGGTAAATATGGCTACACCTTC
>TRBJ2-7|TRBD2|many|TRBV7-2
CASRPSSGGPVSEQYF
TGTGCCAGCAGACCCAGTAGCGGGGGCCCCGTCTCCGAGCAGTACTTC
>TRBJ1-1|NA|many|TRBV6-5
CASSTGLNTEAFF
TGCGCCAGCAGCACAGGGCTGAACACTGAAGCTTTCTTT
>TRBJ1-1|TRBD1|few|TRBV30
CASNRGRMGTEAFF
TGTGCCTCTAACAGGGGGCGAATGGGCACTGAAGCTTTCTTT
>TRBJ2-7|NA|many|TRBV27
CASRRGAYEQYF
TGTGCCAGCCGCCGGGGGGCTTACGAGCAGTACTTC
>TRBJ2-3|NA|many|TRBV6-6
CASSYSRGPRTDTQYF
TGTGCCAGCAGTTACTCGCGAGGGCCTCGCACAGATACGCAGTATTTT
>TRBJ2-2|NA|few|TRBV9
CASSVEGVPGELFF
TGTGCCAGCAGCGTAGAGGGTGTTCCCGGGGAGCTGTTTTTT
>TRBJ2-1|NA|many|TRBV20-1
CSASIPLYNEQFF
TGCAGTGCTAGCATCCCGTTATACAATGAGCAGTTCTTC
>TRBJ1-2|NA|NA|TRBV11-2
CASSGRRDGYTF
TGTGCCAGCAGCGGCCGGCGGGATGGCTACACCTTC
>TRBJ2-1|TRBD1|once|TRBV7-9
CAGSLLTGNYNEQFF
TGTGCCGGCAGCTTACTGACAGGGAACTACAATGAGCAGTTCTTC
>TRBJ2-1|NA|many|TRBV6-5
CASSRDFPSYNEQFF
TGTGCCAGCAGTCGGGACTTCCCTTCCTACAATGAGCAGTTCTTC
>TRBJ1-5|NA|many|TRBV30
CAWSSGNQPQHF
TGTGCCTGGAGTAGTGGGAATCAGCCCCAGCATTTT
>TRBJ1-4|TRBD1|few|TRBV28
CASSTSYRGTNEKLFF
TGTGCCAGCAGTACCTCATACAGGGGAACTAATGAAAAACTGTTTTTT
>TRBJ1-5|TRBD1|NA|TRBV10-3
CAIRPGTGTQEPQHF
TGTGCCATCAGGCCCGGGACAGGGACGCAGGAACCCCAGCATTTT
>TRBJ1-2|NA|NA|TRBV20-1
CSASKQLNYGSTF
TGCAGTGCTTCGAAACAACTTAACTATGGCAGCACCTTC
>TRBJ1-1|TRBD1|NA|TRBV18
CASSPTTGGGTEAFF
TGTGCCAGCTCACCGACGACAGGGGGCGGCACTGAAGCTTTCTTT
>TRBJ1-5|NA|few|TRBV6-1
CASSEAPVDQPQHF
TGTGCCAGCAGTGAAGCGCCCGTGGATCAGCCCCAGCATTTT
>TRBJ2-7|NA|NA|TRBV5-1
CASSSSTQTRAYEQYF
TGCGCCAGCAGCTCCTCAACTCAGACCAGAGCCTACGAGCAGTACTTC
>TRBJ2-7|NA|NA|TRBV6-2/TRBV6-3
CASTAAEIYEQYF
TGTGCCAGCACCGCGGCCGAAATCTACGAGCAGTACTTC
>TRBJ2-1|NA|many|TRBV30
CAWGRRYNEQFF
TGTGCCTGGGGGAGGCGGTACAATGAGCAGTTCTTC
>TRBJ1-2|TRBD1|NA|TRBV7-2
CASSPGGINYGYTF
TGTGCCAGCAGCCCAGGGGGGATTAACTATGGCTACACCTTC
>TRBJ2-7|TRBD1|many|TRBV2
CASGQVREQYF
TGTGCCAGCGGACAGGTCCGGGAGCAGTACTTC
>TRBJ2-1|TRBD2|NA|TRBV20-1
CSAGDGRSGDEQFF
TGCAGTGCCGGCGACGGGAGGTCCGGGGATGAGCAGTTCTTC